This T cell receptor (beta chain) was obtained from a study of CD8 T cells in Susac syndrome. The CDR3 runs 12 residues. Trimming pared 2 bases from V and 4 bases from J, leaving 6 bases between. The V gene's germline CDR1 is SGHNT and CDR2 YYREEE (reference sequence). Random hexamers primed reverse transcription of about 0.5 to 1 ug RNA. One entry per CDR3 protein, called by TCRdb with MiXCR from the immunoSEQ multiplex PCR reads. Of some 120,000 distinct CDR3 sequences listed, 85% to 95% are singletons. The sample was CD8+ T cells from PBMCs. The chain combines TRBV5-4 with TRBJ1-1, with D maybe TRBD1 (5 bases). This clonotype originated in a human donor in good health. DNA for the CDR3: TGTGCCAGCAGCTTCGACAGCACTGAAGCTTTCTTT. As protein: CASSFDSTEAFF.